The table lists the clone carrying this T cell receptor (beta chain) with a few counts. Its cognate antigen is unknown. Healthy bone marrow donors made up the donor group. The source of the sample is a study of cytomegalovirus exposure and HLA in healthy donors. This CDR3 contains 16 residues. Losses at the gene ends were 7 bases for V and 0 bases for J; bases not matched to a gene: 9. Germline V lookup: CDR1 ENHRY, CDR2 SYGVKD. A multiplex PCR was run with 60 Vbeta primers and 13 Jbeta primers. The method was immunoSEQ multiplex PCR; TCRdb's version includes in-frame clones alone and lacks a portion of them. The sample includes about 98,000 clones, more than 60% of them seen just once. Overall study findings and caveats: Testing in vitro showed a few CMV-associated chains specific for CMV antigens. Information on immune exposure was restricted to one variable (CMV serostatus).

Sequenced sample: PBMCs. The clonotype was recovered from a man aged 50 or older in good health and CMV-seronegative. The chain joins TRBV10-3 to TRBJ1-2; 9 bases fit TRBD1. This CDR3 is CAINLKGQGANYGYTF. The CDR3 bases are TGTGCCATCAATTTAAAGGGACAGGGAGCTAACTATGGCTACACCTTC.